This is a list of T cell receptor beta chains from one sample in a study of CD8+ T cells in alopecia areata. Generated by immunoSEQ multiplex PCR, the TCRdb table keeps only in-frame clones and is missing some. The table includes hundreds of thousands of clones, more than 30% detected once. Here the sequenced sample was CD4+ T cells sorted from blood, taken between weeks 30 and 35, from a patient treated with tofacitinib. These receptors came from a human donor with alopecia areata. Both conserved end residues are part of each CDR3. D genes are given only for firm matches. Clone size is shown for a subset of rows, as once, few, many or a class of expanded clone.

D,V,J,size,CDR3,DNA
NA,TRBV7-9,TRBJ2-2,NA,CASIHIRVDQLIPGELFF,TGTGCCAGCATCCACATCAGGGTGGACCAATTAATCCCCGGGGAGCTGTTTTTT
NA,TRBV6-5,TRBJ1-4,NA,CASSYEAGRGKLFF,TGTGCCAGCAGTTACGAAGCAGGGAGGGGAAAACTGTTTTTT
TRBD2,TRBV5-1,TRBJ2-7,NA,CASSLTAGGFYEQYF,TGCGCCAGCAGCTTGACGGCGGGGGGATTCTACGAGCAGTACTTC
NA,TRBV7-3,TRBJ2-7,few,CASSPGHLRWEQYF,TGTGCCAGCAGCCCCGGACACCTCCGTTGGGAGCAGTACTTC
TRBD1,TRBV6-6,TRBJ1-5,few,CASSPGQGMSNQPQHF,TGTGCCAGCAGCCCGGGACAGGGGATGAGCAATCAGCCCCAGCATTTT
NA,TRBV5-1,TRBJ2-5,NA,CASRGQETQYF,TGCGCCAGCAGGGGGCAAGAGACCCAGTACTTC
NA,TRBV10-3,TRBJ2-5,NA,CAISDTGGREETQYF,TGTGCCATCAGTGATACGGGGGGCCGGGAAGAGACCCAGTACTTC
TRBD1,TRBV19,TRBJ2-2,NA,CASSLGQGIGELFF,TGTGCCAGTAGTCTCGGACAGGGGATCGGGGAGCTGTTTTTT
NA,TRBV7-8,TRBJ1-1,NA,CASSSSYTEAFF,TGTGCCAGCAGCTCGTCCTACACTGAAGCTTTCTTT
NA,TRBV19,TRBJ1-2,NA,CASMPRGRGTSYGYTF,TGTGCCAGTATGCCCCGGGGGCGCGGAACTAGCTATGGCTACACCTTC
NA,TRBV29-1,TRBJ2-5,NA,CSVKPTGLPQETQYF,TGCAGCGTGAAACCCACGGGCCTACCTCAAGAGACCCAGTACTTC
TRBD2,TRBV30,TRBJ2-1,NA,CAWSYGRSIEQFF,TGTGCCTGGAGTTACGGGAGGAGCATTGAGCAGTTCTTC
NA,TRBV30,TRBJ1-1,NA,CAWPPPEGREGTEAFF,TGTGCCTGGCCCCCACCTGAGGGGAGGGAGGGCACTGAAGCTTTCTTT
NA,TRBV29-1,TRBJ1-5,NA,CSVKQGNQPQHF,TGCAGCGTCAAACAGGGAAATCAGCCCCAGCATTTT
TRBD1,TRBV30,TRBJ1-2,few,CAWSRPRDSKVTGYTF,TGTGCCTGGAGTCGACCCCGGGACAGTAAAGTTACTGGCTACACCTTC
NA,TRBV5-1,TRBJ2-2,NA,CASSLSASSNTGELFF,TGCGCCAGCAGCTTGTCGGCTAGCTCTAACACCGGGGAGCTGTTTTTT
NA,TRBV7-9,TRBJ1-2,NA,CAAEANYGYTF,TGTGCGGCCGAAGCTAACTATGGCTACACCTTC
NA,TRBV7-2,TRBJ1-1,NA,CASSLAVGLNTEAFF,TGTGCCAGCAGCTTAGCGGTGGGTTTGAACACTGAAGCTTTCTTT
NA,TRBV6-5,TRBJ2-6,NA,CASRLGGSGANVLTF,TGTGCCAGCAGACTAGGAGGCTCTGGGGCCAACGTCCTGACTTTC
NA,TRBV25-1,TRBJ2-7,few,CASSESSTSQYF,TGTGCCAGCAGTGAATCGTCTACGTCGCAGTACTTC
NA,TRBV7-9,TRBJ1-2,once,CASSRDGGANYGYTF,TGTGCCAGCAGCCGAGACGGGGGAGCTAACTATGGCTACACCTTC
TRBD2,TRBV30,TRBJ2-3,NA,CACPAGLTDTQYF,TGTGCCTGCCCAGCGGGGCTCACAGATACGCAGTATTTT
NA,TRBV19,TRBJ1-5,few,CASTLQRNQPQHF,TGTGCCAGTACCTTACAGAGAAATCAGCCCCAGCATTTT
NA,TRBV11-2,TRBJ2-6,few,CASSSLKRAGISGANVLTF,TGTGCCAGCAGCTCCCTGAAACGGGCAGGCATCTCTGGGGCCAACGTCCTGACTTTC
NA,TRBV30,TRBJ2-5,NA,CAWTFMNAGETQYF,TGTGCCTGGACGTTTATGAACGCGGGGGAGACCCAGTACTTC
NA,TRBV10-3,TRBJ1-1,NA,CAISESLFGNTEAFF,TGTGCCATCAGTGAGTCGTTATTTGGAAACACTGAAGCTTTCTTT
NA,TRBV5-1,TRBJ2-7,NA,CASSIRDSTYEQYF,TGCGCCAGCAGCATCCGGGACTCGACCTACGAGCAGTACTTC
TRBD2,TRBV5-4,TRBJ2-5,NA,CASRQGTSETQYF,TGTGCCAGCAGACAGGGGACTAGCGAGACCCAGTACTTC
NA,TRBV6-5,TRBJ1-1,NA,CASSSNTEAFF,TGTGCCAGCAGTTCGAACACTGAAGCTTTCTTT
NA,TRBV29-1,TRBJ1-1,NA,CSARTVNTEAFF,TGCAGCGCTAGGACGGTGAACACTGAAGCTTTCTTT
TRBD1,TRBV29-1,TRBJ2-1,few,CSVEKVIGTGDNEQFF,TGCAGCGTTGAAAAGGTCATAGGGACAGGGGACAATGAGCAGTTCTTC
TRBD1,TRBV19,TRBJ1-1,NA,CASSTSGQATKMNTEAFF,TGTGCCAGTAGTACGTCGGGACAGGCGACAAAGATGAACACTGAAGCTTTCTTT
NA,TRBV7-2,TRBJ2-7,NA,CASSLGRESFRQYF,TGTGCCAGCAGCTTAGGCAGGGAATCATTCCGGCAGTACTTC
NA,TRBV7-9,TRBJ1-1,NA,CASSEQGPNTEAFF,TGTGCCAGCAGCGAACAGGGCCCGAACACTGAAGCTTTCTTT
NA,TRBV7-3,TRBJ2-1,NA,CASSLPGSREQFF,TGTGCCAGCAGCCTCCCGGGGAGCCGTGAGCAGTTCTTC
TRBD1,TRBV30,TRBJ1-1,NA,CACRTPRGHDTMNTEAFF,TGTGCCTGTCGTACCCCCAGGGGGCACGACACCATGAACACTGAAGCTTTCTTT
NA,TRBV18,TRBJ1-1,NA,CASSTTGALTSNTEAFF,TGTGCCAGCTCCACAACCGGGGCTCTGACTTCGAACACTGAAGCTTTCTTT
TRBD1,TRBV5-1,TRBJ2-1,many,CASSLDIGRVWGQGYNEQFF,TGCGCCAGCAGCTTGGACATCGGGCGTGTTTGGGGACAGGGATACAATGAGCAGTTCTTC
NA,TRBV30,TRBJ1-5,NA,CAWDGGENQPQHF,TGTGCCTGGGATGGGGGAGAAAATCAGCCCCAGCATTTT
NA,TRBV5-4,TRBJ1-1,NA,CASSAGQKKAFF,TGTGCCAGCAGCGCGGGACAAAAGAAAGCTTTCTTT
NA,TRBV30,TRBJ2-1,NA,CAWSRGNYNEQFF,TGTGCCTGGAGTAGGGGCAACTACAATGAGCAGTTCTTC